This T cell receptor (beta chain) was retrieved from a study of T cell responses to AZD1222 COVID-19 vaccine. Profiled with immunoSEQ multiplex PCR; TCRdb holds only in-frame clones, not every one. In the table there are about 140,000 clones, about 94% of which are singletons. Trimming left V 5 bases short and J 1 base short, with 7 bases between. CDR3 length equals 14 residues. Germline CDR1 SGHNT, CDR2 YYREEE (reference sequence). This receptor was taken from an adult in good health. The genes are TRBV5-4 and TRBJ2-6; D is unclear. The sequences come from peripheral blood, collected on day 0 of AZD1222 vaccination. This chain's CDR3 is CASRQFSGANVLTF. CDR3 bases: TGTGCCAGCAGACAGTTTTCTGGGGCCAACGTCCTGACTTTC.